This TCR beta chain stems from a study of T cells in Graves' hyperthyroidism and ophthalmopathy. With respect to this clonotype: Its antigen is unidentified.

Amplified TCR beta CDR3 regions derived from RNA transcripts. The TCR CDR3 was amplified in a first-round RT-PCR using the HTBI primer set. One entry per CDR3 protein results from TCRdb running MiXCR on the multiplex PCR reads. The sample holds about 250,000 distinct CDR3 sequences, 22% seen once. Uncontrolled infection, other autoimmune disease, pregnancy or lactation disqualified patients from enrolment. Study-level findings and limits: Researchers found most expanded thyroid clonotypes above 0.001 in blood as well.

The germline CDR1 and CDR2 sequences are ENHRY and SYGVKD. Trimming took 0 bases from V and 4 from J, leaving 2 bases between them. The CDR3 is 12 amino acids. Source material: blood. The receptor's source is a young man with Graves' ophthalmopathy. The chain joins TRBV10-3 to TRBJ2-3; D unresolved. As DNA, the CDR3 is TGTGCCATCAGTGAGTCAGCAGATACGCAGTATTTT. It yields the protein CAISESADTQYF.